This T cell receptor beta chain is from a study of blood T cell repertoires in COVID-19 (TCRdb year 2020). Context from the whole study: The collaborator samples originated in the United States, Italy and Spain and spanned the acute and convalescent phases of COVID-19. The prospective study material was composed of cDNA or gDNA derived from T cells, B-cell-depleted T cells, or PBMCs. Subjects who had been exposed to COVID-19, were actively infected with it, or had recovered from it provided the deeply sampled blood TCRbeta repertoires that made up the dataset. The repertoires were released in a freely available public database meant as a resource for research on the immune response to SARS-CoV-2. Samples were obtained from the ongoing ImmuneRACE study (first 160 participants) and from over a thousand subjects provided by 6 global collaborators. Sample metadata almost always included a de-identified subject ID, COVID-19 status, age in years and sex. HLA class I and class II types, where available, came from metadata supplied by the sample provider rather than from assay-based typing.

The immunoSEQ Assay, a bias-controlled multiplex PCR, was used to amplify TCRbeta CDR3 regions from genomic DNA. Processing in the source paper ran as follows. Nucleated cell counts per sample were estimated from amplification of reference gene primers within the assay. Sequence reads were collapsed and filtered to measure the absolute abundance of every unique TCRbeta CDR3 rearrangement. For each sample, productive Simpson clonality was calculated as the square root of Simpson's diversity index over productive rearrangements. The source is immuneACCESS, and TCRdb retained only in-frame sequences with V and J called. Part of the clones is not carried over; for the studies checked, unresolved V genes explain less than half of this, and the remainder is unexplained. D and trimming come from the DNA, and the V and J calls and clone size come from that table. Within this sample are over 10,000 clones, with around 85% of them counted one time only. The ten top clones hold roughly 5.1% of the sample.

Results and caveats for the whole study, not just this receptor: Clinical and demographic metadata were provided uncurated, with the amount varying by source and participant.

As concerns this clone: What antigen it recognizes has not been identified. There are no base qualities to consult, and no much larger clone falls within one base.

The cysteine opens and the phenylalanine closes a CDR3 of 15 amino acids. Kept here is only the CDR3 DNA, which spans 45 bases and is read in frame from base 1. Looking up the germline V gene yields CDR1 SGHVS and CDR2 FQNEAQ. V and J are trimmed by 1 base and 2 bases, and the gene matches miss 3 bases of the junction. Whole blood was collected in K2EDTA tubes by collaborating institutions according to the institutions' own protocols. For TCRbeta analysis, collaborators shipped samples as frozen whole blood, isolated PBMCs, or DNA extracted from either of those sample types. The V gene is TRBV7-8 and the J gene is TRBJ2-3; 7 nucleotides in the junction match TRBD2. Material for sequencing was peripheral blood. The TCR sequence derives from a human donor in a cohort sampled during active COVID-19. The DNA sequence is as follows: TGTGCCAGCAGCTTAGGGCTAGCGGTCACAGATACGCAGTATTTT. This yields the protein CASSLGLAVTDTQYF.